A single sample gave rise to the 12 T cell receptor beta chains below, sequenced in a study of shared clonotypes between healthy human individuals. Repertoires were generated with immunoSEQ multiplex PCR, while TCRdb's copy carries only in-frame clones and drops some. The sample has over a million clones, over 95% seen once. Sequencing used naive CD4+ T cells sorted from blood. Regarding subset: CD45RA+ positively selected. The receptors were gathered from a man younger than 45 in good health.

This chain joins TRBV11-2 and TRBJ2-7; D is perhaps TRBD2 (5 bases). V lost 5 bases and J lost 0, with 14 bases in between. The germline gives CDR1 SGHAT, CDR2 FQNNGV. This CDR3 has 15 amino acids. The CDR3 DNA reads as TGTGCCAGCAGCCTCCCGCTGGCGGGCTCCTACGAGCAGTACTTC. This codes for CASSLPLAGSYEQYF.

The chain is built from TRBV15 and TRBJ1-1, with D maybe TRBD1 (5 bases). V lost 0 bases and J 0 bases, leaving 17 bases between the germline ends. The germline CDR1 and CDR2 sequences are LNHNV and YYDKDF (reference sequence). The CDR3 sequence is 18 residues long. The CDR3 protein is CATSRDRVTNTLNTEAFF. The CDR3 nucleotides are TGTGCCACCAGCAGAGACAGGGTTACCAATACCTTGAACACTGAAGCTTTCTTT.

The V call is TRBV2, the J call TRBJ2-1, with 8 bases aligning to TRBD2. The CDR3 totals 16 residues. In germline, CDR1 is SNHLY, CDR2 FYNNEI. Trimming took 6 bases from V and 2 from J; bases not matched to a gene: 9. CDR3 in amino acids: CASRPEIAGTYNEQFF. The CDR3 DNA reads TGTGCCAGCAGACCCGAGATAGCGGGGACCTACAATGAGCAGTTCTTC.

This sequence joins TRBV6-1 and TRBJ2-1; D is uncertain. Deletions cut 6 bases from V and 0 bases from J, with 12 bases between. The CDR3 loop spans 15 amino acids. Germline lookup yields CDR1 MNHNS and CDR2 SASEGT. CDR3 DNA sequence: TGTGCCAGCAGCGCCGTACCTTCCTCCTACAATGAGCAGTTCTTC. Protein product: CASSAVPSSYNEQFF.

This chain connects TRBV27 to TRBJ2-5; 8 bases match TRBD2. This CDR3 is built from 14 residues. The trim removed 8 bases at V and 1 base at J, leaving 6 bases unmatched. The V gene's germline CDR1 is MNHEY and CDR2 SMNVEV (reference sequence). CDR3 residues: CASRLSGGQETQYF. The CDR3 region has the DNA TGTGCCAGCCGCTTAAGCGGGGGCCAAGAGACCCAGTACTTC.

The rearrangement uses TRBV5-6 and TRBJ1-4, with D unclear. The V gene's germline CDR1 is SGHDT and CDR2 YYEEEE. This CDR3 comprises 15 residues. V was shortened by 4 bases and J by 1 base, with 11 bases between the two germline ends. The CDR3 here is CASSAGRLTNEKLFF. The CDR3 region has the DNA TGTGCCAGCAGCGCCGGACGGCTAACTAATGAAAAACTGTTTTTT.

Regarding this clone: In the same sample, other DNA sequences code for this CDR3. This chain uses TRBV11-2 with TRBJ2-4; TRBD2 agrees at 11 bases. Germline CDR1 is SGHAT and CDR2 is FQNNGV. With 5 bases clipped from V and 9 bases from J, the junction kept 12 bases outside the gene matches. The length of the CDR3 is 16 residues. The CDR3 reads CASSLVLAGGPSIQYF. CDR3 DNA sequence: TGTGCCAGCAGCCTAGTCTTAGCGGGAGGGCCGAGCATTCAGTACTTC.

The CDR3 here is CASSEYLTGGAGTQYF. The CDR3 coding sequence is TGTGCCAGCAGTGAATATTTGACAGGGGGCGCGGGTACGCAGTATTTT. The rearrangement uses TRBV25-1 and TRBJ2-3; 10 positions match TRBD1. From germline, CDR1 is MGHDK and CDR2 SYGVNS. The CDR3 is made up of 16 amino acids. J gave up 8 bases and V 0 bases, and 8 bases lay outside the gene matches. Complete variable domain (other parts from reference TRBV25-1 and TRBJ2-3): EADIYQTPRYLVIGTGKKITLECSQTMGHDKMYWYQQDPGMELHLIHYSYGVNSTEKGDLSSESTVSRIRTEHFPLTLESARPSHTSQYLCASSEYLTGGAGTQYFGPGTRLTVL.

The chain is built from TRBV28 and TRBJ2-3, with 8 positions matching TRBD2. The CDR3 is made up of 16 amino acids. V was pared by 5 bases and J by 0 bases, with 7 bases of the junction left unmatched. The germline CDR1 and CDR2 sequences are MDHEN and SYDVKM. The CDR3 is CASSPIASGSTDTQYF. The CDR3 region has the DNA TGTGCCAGCAGTCCGATCGCTAGCGGGAGCACAGATACGCAGTATTTT.

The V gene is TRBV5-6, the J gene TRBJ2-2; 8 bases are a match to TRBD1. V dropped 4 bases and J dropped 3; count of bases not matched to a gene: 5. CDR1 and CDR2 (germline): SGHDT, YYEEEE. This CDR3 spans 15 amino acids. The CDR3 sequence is CASSVDRAYTGELFF. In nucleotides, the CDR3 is TGTGCCAGCAGCGTGGACAGGGCTTACACCGGGGAGCTGTTTTTT.

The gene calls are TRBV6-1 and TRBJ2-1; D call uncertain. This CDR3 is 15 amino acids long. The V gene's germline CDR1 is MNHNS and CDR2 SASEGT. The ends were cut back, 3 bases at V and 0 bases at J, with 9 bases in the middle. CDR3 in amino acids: CASSEVQSSYNEQFF. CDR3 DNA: TGTGCCAGCAGTGAGGTCCAGAGCTCCTACAATGAGCAGTTCTTC.

The CDR3 loop is CASSPPSGRVDEQFF. The CDR3 DNA reads TGTGCCAGCAGTCCCCCTAGCGGGAGGGTCGATGAGCAGTTCTTC. The V gene is TRBV28, the J gene TRBJ2-1, with 12 bases identical to TRBD2. The CDR3 sequence is 15 residues long. Germline CDR1 reads MDHEN; CDR2 reads SYDVKM. The trim removed 5 bases at V and 8 bases at J, leaving 7 bases unmatched.